This entry lists 28 T cell receptor beta chains sequenced from one sample in a study of blood T cell repertoires in COVID-19. The table came from immunoSEQ multiplex PCR; TCRdb's copy has only in-frame clones and leaves some out. The repertoire holds about 300,000 clones, with about nine tenths as singletons. Specimen: PBMCs or T cells enriched from blood (not recorded which). Every receptor here comes from a man aged 30 to 45 who had recovered from COVID-19.

The table lists this clone with a count of one. This rearrangement joins TRBV3-1 (or the pseudogene TRBV3-2) to TRBJ2-1; no clear D gene. CDR1 and CDR2 (germline): LGHDT, YNNKEL (reference sequence). V was trimmed by 6 bases and J by 7 bases, leaving 7 bases between them. The CDR3 extends over 11 amino acids. The CDR3 nucleotides read TGTGCCAGCAGTGCTATTAATGAGCAGTTCTTC. Its protein product is CASSAINEQFF.

The CDR3: CASSLGLQGTGGAQHF. Written as DNA, the CDR3 is TGCGCCAGCAGCTTGGGACTACAGGGGACCGGGGGAGCCCAGCATTTT. The chain links TRBV5-1 to TRBJ1-5; 7 nucleotides agree with TRBD1. Unmatched junction bases numbered 14, after V lost 0 bases and J lost 11 bases. Germline V gene sequence: CDR1 SGHRS, CDR2 YFSETQ. The CDR3 contains 16 residues.

The chain uses TRBV7-9 and TRBJ2-7, with TRBD2 as a possible D gene (5 bases). Germline values: CDR1 SEHNR, CDR2 FQNEAQ (reference sequence). The CDR3 totals 14 residues. V lost 2 bases, J lost 5 bases, and 13 bases lay in between. CDR3 loop: CASSLPRRSHEQYF. CDR3 DNA sequence: TGTGCCAGCAGCTTACCCCGGAGGTCCCACGAGCAGTACTTC.

The chain joins TRBV9 to TRBJ2-7; 9 bases are shared with TRBD1. This CDR3 is built from 14 residues. J was trimmed by 6 bases and V by 0 bases; bases with no gene match: 4. Germline V gives CDR1 SGDLS, CDR2 YYNGEE. The CDR3 coding sequence is TGTGCCAGCAGCGTAGACGGGGGACAGGGCGAGCAGTACTTC. Protein sequence: CASSVDGGQGEQYF.

V gene TRBV6-5 combines with J gene TRBJ1-2; unclear D gene. V was trimmed by 6 bases and J by 5 bases, leaving 19 bases between them. The CDR3 covers 15 residues. Germline V lookup: CDR1 MNHEY, CDR2 SVGAGI. The CDR3 loop is CASRGSGVTGYGYTF. DNA for the CDR3: TGTGCCAGCAGGGGGAGTGGGGTTACTGGGTATGGCTACACCTTC.

V gene TRBV27 combines with J gene TRBJ2-1; D remains unclear. The CDR3 contains 13 residues. The germline CDR1 and CDR2 sequences are MNHEY and SMNVEV (reference sequence). With 0 bases removed from V and 7 bases from J, the gap between germline ends came to 7 bases. Here the CDR3 reads CASSLSGFNEQFF. DNA for the CDR3: TGTGCCAGCAGTTTATCCGGTTTTAATGAGCAGTTCTTC.

This chain joins TRBV29-1 and TRBJ2-7, with D perhaps TRBD1 (5 bases). CDR3 size: 12 residues. Germline assignment: CDR1 SQVTM and CDR2 ANQGSEA. Trimming took 1 base from V and 1 from J, leaving 5 bases between them. The CDR3 nucleotides are TGCAGCGTTGAAGGACAGTCCTACGAGCAGTACTTC. Amino acids: CSVEGQSYEQYF.

This chain joins TRBV11-2 and TRBJ1-5, with a tentative D call TRBD1 (5 bases). Per germline, CDR1 SGHAT and CDR2 FQNNGV. V was trimmed by 6 bases and J by 5 bases, leaving 23 bases between them. This CDR3 is built from 17 residues. CDR3 nucleotides: TGTGCCAGCAGGGTTCCCCAGGGCGGGGGGTGTGATCAGCCCCAGCATTTT. As protein: CASRVPQGGGCDQPQHF.

This clone showed up just once. The J gene is TRBJ1-4, the V gene TRBV10-3; the D gene is possibly TRBD1 (6 bases). The CDR3 is 14 residues long. The germline gives CDR1 ENHRY, CDR2 SYGVKD. Trimming removed 5 bases at V and 5 bases at J, with 12 bases between. CDR3 in DNA: TGTGCCATCAGTCAACAGGGAGGGAATGAAAAACTGTTTTTT. Translation: CAISQQGGNEKLFF.

This clone occurred once. V is TRBV5-1 and J is TRBJ2-7, with D perhaps matching TRBD2 (5 bases). V dropped 4 bases and J dropped 0 bases, with 11 bases sitting between them. CDR3 length: 14 amino acids. CDR1 SGHRS and CDR2 YFSETQ come from the germline V gene. CDR3 loop: CASSTSTLSYEQYF. CDR3 DNA: TGCGCCAGCAGCACTAGTACTCTCTCCTACGAGCAGTACTTC.

This clone was detected only a few times. The V and J genes are TRBV19 and TRBJ1-1; D uncertain. The CDR3 runs to 14 residues. Looked up from germline, CDR1 is LNHDA and CDR2 is SQIVND (reference sequence). V was trimmed by 5 bases and J by 0 bases, leaving 10 bases between them. The CDR3 sequence: CASSRGNLNTEAFF. The CDR3 bases are TGTGCCAGTAGTCGAGGGAATTTGAACACTGAAGCTTTCTTT.

J is TRBJ2-2 and V is TRBV30, with 9 bases fitting TRBD1. The CDR3 spans 14 residues. The ends lost 5 bases at V and 7 bases at J; junction bases unmatched: 8. CDR1 is GTSNPN, CDR2 SVGIG, per germline (reference sequence). This CDR3 is CAWEQGARVGELFF. The CDR3 DNA follows: TGTGCCTGGGAACAGGGGGCGAGGGTCGGGGAGCTGTTTTTT.

The CDR3, as DNA: TGCGCCAGCAGCCTGGCAGGACAGGGCGGGACTGAAGCTTTCTTT. The encoded protein is CASSLAGQGGTEAFF. The V and J genes are TRBV5-1 and TRBJ1-1, with 8 positions matching TRBD1. With V trimmed by 4 bases and J by 5 bases, 10 bases remained unmatched. The germline CDR1 and CDR2 sequences are SGHRS and YFSETQ. The CDR3 consists of 15 residues.

This clone was found a few times. This chain uses TRBV11-2 with TRBJ2-7; the match to TRBD2 covers 8 bases. V shed 5 bases and J 5 bases; nucleotides not matched to a gene: 17. The CDR3 length is 17 residues. Per germline, CDR1 SGHAT and CDR2 FQNNGV. The CDR3 nucleotides are TGTGCCAGCAGCGCTATCCGGCCGGGACTAGTCCGGCACGAGCAGTACTTC. This codes for CASSAIRPGLVRHEQYF.

This rearrangement joins TRBV28 to TRBJ1-1; 12 nucleotides agree with TRBD1. There are 20 residues in the CDR3. CDR1 and CDR2 from the germline V gene are MDHEN and SYDVKM. V was pared by 6 bases and J by 4 bases, with 21 bases of the junction left unmatched. The CDR3 sequence: CASSRIRSSGTGGASTEAFF. In nucleotides, the CDR3 is TGTGCCAGCAGCCGAATTCGCAGCTCCGGGACAGGGGGCGCCAGCACTGAAGCTTTCTTT.

This chain connects TRBV11-2 to TRBJ1-1; D perhaps matches TRBD1 (5 bases). Germline loops: CDR1 SGHAT, CDR2 FQNNGV. V shed 2 bases and J shed 5 bases, with 12 bases lying between them. The length of the CDR3 is 14 residues. CDR3 sequence reads: CASSLTRGTTEAFF. DNA for the CDR3: TGTGCCAGCAGCTTAACAAGGGGAACAACTGAAGCTTTCTTT.

The chain employs TRBV19 and TRBJ1-2; D is unclear. This CDR3 has 14 residues. Trimming left V 6 bases short and J 0 bases short, with 11 bases between. Germline CDR1 is LNHDA and CDR2 is SQIVND (reference sequence). The CDR3 is CASSPFATNYGYTF. The DNA of the CDR3 is TGTGCCAGTAGCCCATTCGCTACTAACTATGGCTACACCTTC. The complete variable domain, with remaining parts taken from reference TRBV19 and TRBJ1-2, reads DGGITQSPKYLFRKEGQNVTLSCEQNLNHDAMYWYRQDPGQGLRLIYYSQIVNDFQKGDIAEGYSVSREKKESFPLTVTSAQKNPTAFYLCASSPFATNYGYTFGSGTRLTVV.

The chain joins TRBV3-1 (or the pseudogene TRBV3-2) to TRBJ1-5; D unclear. Germline V CDR1 and CDR2: LGHDT, YNNKEL (reference sequence). Trimming removed 1 base at V and 7 bases at J, with 11 bases between. The CDR3 has 14 residues. The CDR3: CASSQVGFGQPQHF. The CDR3 DNA reads TGTGCCAGCAGCCAAGTCGGGTTTGGGCAGCCCCAGCATTTT.

The table lists this clone with a few counts. The chain uses TRBV7-9 and TRBJ1-6, with a tentative D call TRBD1 (6 bases). Germline CDR1 is SEHNR and CDR2 is FQNEAQ (reference sequence). The CDR3 spans 13 residues. The germline V and J ends were trimmed by 5 bases and 6 bases, with 8 bases remaining between them. In DNA, the CDR3 is TGTGCCAGCAGCCCGGACAGTAATTCACCCCTCCACTTT. Translation: CASSPDSNSPLHF. Combining the CDR3 with reference TRBV7-9 and TRBJ1-6 gives the whole variable domain DTGVSQNPRHKITKRGQNVTFRCDPISEHNRLYWYRQTLGQGPEFLTYFQNEAQLEKSRLLSDRFSAERPKGSFSTLEIQRTEQGDSAMYLCASSPDSNSPLHFGNGTRLTVT.

There are a few counts of this clone. V and J are TRBV11-3 and TRBJ2-7, with TRBD2 as a possible D gene (6 bases). This CDR3 has 12 residues. The V gene lost 5 bases and the J gene lost 3 bases, with 8 bases spanning the gap. Germline V gene data show CDR1 as SGHNT and CDR2 as YENEEA. This CDR3 reads CASSTTSYEQYF. The CDR3 region has the DNA TGTGCCAGCAGCACGACTAGCTACGAGCAGTACTTC.

V usage is TRBV29-1 and J usage is TRBJ2-2; D might be TRBD1 (6 bases). The V and J ends lost 5 bases and 2 bases respectively, with 12 bases between them. Germline CDR1 SQVTM, CDR2 ANQGSEA. The CDR3 has 14 residues. CDR3: CSVSSDSNTGELFF. In DNA, the CDR3 is TGCAGCGTTAGTTCGGACAGTAACACCGGGGAGCTGTTTTTT.

This rearrangement joins TRBV30 to TRBJ2-1; TRBD1 matches 7 bases. The CDR3 runs 16 residues. Germline-derived CDR1 and CDR2 are GTSNPN and SVGIG (reference sequence). J lost 0 bases, V lost 5 bases, and 10 bases had no gene match. CDR3 residues: CAWVKTTGSSYNEQFF. CDR3 DNA: TGTGCCTGGGTCAAAACGACAGGGAGCTCCTACAATGAGCAGTTCTTC.

A single count supports this clone. The chain combines TRBV5-4 with TRBJ1-2, with D perhaps TRBD1 (5 bases). The CDR3 runs to 14 residues. With 4 bases removed from V and 7 bases from J, the gap between germline ends came to 17 bases. Germline CDR1 and CDR2: SGHNT and YYREEE (reference sequence). The CDR3 region is CASSPFTGFRGYTF. The CDR3 coding sequence is TGTGCCAGCAGCCCATTCACAGGTTTTCGTGGCTACACCTTC.

The rearrangement uses TRBV11-2 and TRBJ2-7; maybe TRBD2 (6 bases). V was pared by 1 base and J by 1 base, with 11 bases between. The CDR3 runs to 15 residues. Germline V gene data show CDR1 as SGHAT and CDR2 as FQNNGV. The CDR3 region has the DNA TGTGCCAGCAGCTTAGTCCGGGAGCGGTCCTACGAGCAGTACTTC. Translation: CASSLVRERSYEQYF. Full variable domain (rest looked up from reference TRBV11-2 and TRBJ2-7): EAGVAQSPRYKIIEKRQSVAFWCNPISGHATLYWYQQILGQGPKLLIQFQNNGVVDDSQLPKDRFSAERLKGVDSTLKIQPAKLEDSAVYLCASSLVRERSYEQYFGPGTRLTVT.

The chain employs TRBV19 and TRBJ1-1; TRBD1 is a possible D gene (5 bases). The V end lost 7 bases, the J end lost 0 bases, and 24 bases lay between the germline ends. This CDR3 is 18 amino acids long. Per the germline V gene, CDR1 is LNHDA and CDR2 is SQIVND (reference sequence). The CDR3, as DNA: TGTGCCAGTACCCTAGGGGTCTGGACACGGTCTTTGAACACTGAAGCTTTCTTT. Protein product: CASTLGVWTRSLNTEAFF.

This sequence joins TRBV19 and TRBJ2-3, with a possible D match to TRBD2 (6 bases). CDR3 size: 13 residues. Trimming removed 6 bases from V and 5 bases from J, with 12 bases in between. Germline assignment: CDR1 LNHDA and CDR2 SQIVND (reference sequence). This CDR3 reads CASSPGVIDTQYF. In nucleotides, the CDR3 is TGTGCCAGTAGCCCGGGGGTGATAGATACGCAGTATTTT.

This clone was picked up one time. This chain connects TRBV3-1 (or the pseudogene TRBV3-2) to TRBJ2-7; possibly TRBD2 for D (5 bases). V dropped 4 bases and J dropped 4 bases, with 17 bases sitting between them. Germline V lookup: CDR1 LGHDT, CDR2 YNNKEL (reference sequence). The CDR3 has 15 amino acids. The CDR3 sequence: CASSPRLGIGYEQYF. Written as DNA, the CDR3 is TGTGCCAGCAGCCCCCGCCTCGGGATCGGGTACGAGCAGTACTTC.

To note about this clone: Other DNA sequences within the sample encode an identical CDR3. The chain's CDR3 is CAWRTGLAYGYTF. In DNA form, the CDR3 reads TGTGCCTGGCGGACAGGGCTCGCCTATGGCTACACCTTC. J is TRBJ1-2 and V is TRBV30; 8 bases are a match to TRBD1. The CDR3 is made up of 13 amino acids. CDR1 is GTSNPN, CDR2 SVGIG, per germline (reference sequence). V dropped 5 bases and J dropped 4; count of bases not matched to a gene: 6.